Listed below are T cell receptor beta chains from one sample, sequenced in a study of cytomegalovirus exposure and HLA in healthy donors. Only in-frame clones appear in the TCRdb table, and some are missing; sequencing was by immunoSEQ multiplex PCR. The sample includes 93,000 or so clones, under 85% of them seen just once. Sequencing was carried out using PBMCs. These receptors all come from a man aged 45-65 years in good health and CMV-seropositive. The CDR3 runs from the conserved cysteine through the conserved F or W. D genes are given only for firm matches. A clone size is listed for some rows: how often the clone was seen (once, few, many), or a class if it is expanded.

d_gene,abundance,j_gene,v_gene,len,CDR3aa,CDR3nt
-,-,TRBJ2-5,TRBV5-4,17,CASSLSGLPGEAETQYF,TGTGCCAGCAGCTTGAGCGGGCTTCCCGGAGAGGCAGAGACCCAGTACTTC
TRBD1,-,TRBJ1-4,TRBV27,14,CASSSWDSNEKLFF,TGTGCCAGCAGTTCCTGGGACAGTAATGAAAAACTGTTTTTT
TRBD1,-,TRBJ2-7,TRBV28,13,CASTGTGGHEQYF,TGTGCCAGTACCGGGACAGGGGGCCACGAGCAGTACTTC
TRBD2,once,TRBJ2-7,TRBV6-1,15,CASRTLAGVLYEQYF,TGTGCCAGCAGAACACTAGCGGGAGTTCTCTACGAGCAGTACTTC
-,-,TRBJ2-5,TRBV11-2,14,CASSLVVVSETQYF,TGTGCCAGCAGCTTAGTAGTCGTCTCAGAGACCCAGTACTTC
-,-,TRBJ2-7,TRBV6-5,13,CASSYSSGERQYF,TGTGCCAGCAGTTACTCTAGCGGTGAACGGCAGTACTTC
-,medium-sized,TRBJ1-1,TRBV5-1,13,CASSLLGGTEAFF,TGCGCCAGCAGCTTGTTGGGGGGCACTGAAGCTTTCTTT
TRBD1,-,TRBJ1-5,TRBV6-5,15,CASGSTGATNQPQHF,TGTGCCAGCGGATCGACAGGGGCTACCAATCAGCCCCAGCATTTT
TRBD2,-,TRBJ2-7,TRBV7-3,21,CASSLTGGCPQLAGGPYEQYF,TGTGCCAGCAGCTTAACAGGTGGGTGTCCCCAACTAGCGGGAGGGCCCTACGAGCAGTACTTC
TRBD1,-,TRBJ1-1,TRBV5-1,18,CASSRLGTGDVLDTEAFF,TGCGCCAGCAGCCGGCTGGGGACAGGGGACGTTTTGGACACTGAAGCTTTCTTT
-,-,TRBJ2-3,TRBV28,14,CASNRHRSTDTQYF,TGTGCCAGCAACAGACACCGGAGCACAGATACGCAGTATTTT
-,-,TRBJ1-5,TRBV6-5,13,CASSHDRNQPQHF,TGTGCCAGCAGTCACGACAGGAATCAGCCCCAGCATTTT
-,few,TRBJ2-1,TRBV29-1,15,CSVEDPRGPYNEQFF,TGCAGCGTTGAAGACCCCAGGGGACCCTACAATGAGCAGTTCTTC
TRBD1,-,TRBJ2-5,TRBV11-2,15,CASSSGQGWGETQYF,TGTGCCAGCAGCTCGGGACAGGGCTGGGGAGAGACCCAGTACTTC
TRBD1,-,TRBJ2-7,TRBV29-1,14,CSVEAGTGGYEQYF,TGCAGCGTTGAAGCCGGGACAGGGGGTTACGAGCAGTACTTC
-,-,TRBJ2-6,TRBV5-6,15,CASSLRQAGANVLTF,TGTGCCAGCAGCTTGAGGCAGGCTGGGGCCAACGTCCTGACTTTC
-,-,TRBJ2-1,TRBV6-5,11,CASSGERQEFF,TGTGCCAGCAGTGGGGAAAGACAGGAGTTCTTC
TRBD1,-,TRBJ2-7,TRBV4-2,15,CASSQPQTGVGEQYF,TGTGCCAGCAGCCAACCTCAGACAGGGGTAGGCGAGCAGTACTTC
-,-,TRBJ2-3,TRBV30,12,CAWSVSRDTQYF,TGTGCCTGGAGTGTATCTCGAGATACGCAGTATTTT
TRBD2,-,TRBJ2-1,TRBV28,15,CASSFTTSGIHEQFF,TGTGCCAGCAGTTTCACAACTAGCGGGATACATGAGCAGTTCTTC
TRBD2,-,TRBJ2-1,TRBV5-1,15,CASSLVVAGHNEQFF,TGCGCCAGCAGCTTGGTAGTAGCGGGCCACAATGAGCAGTTCTTC
-,-,TRBJ2-1,TRBV15,14,CATSRDLQGHEQFF,TGTGCCACCAGCAGAGATCTGCAGGGTCATGAGCAGTTCTTC
-,-,TRBJ2-1,TRBV11-1,15,CASSPPAGRYNEQFF,TGTGCCAGCAGCCCCCCCGCGGGACGGTACAATGAGCAGTTCTTC
TRBD1,-,TRBJ2-7,TRBV14,14,CASSQRDRPYEQYF,TGTGCCAGCAGCCAGCGGGACAGGCCCTACGAGCAGTACTTC
-,-,TRBJ2-2,TRBV5-1,16,CASSLGRGVGTGELFF,TGCGCCAGCAGCTTGGGCAGGGGTGTTGGCACCGGGGAGCTGTTTTTT
TRBD1,-,TRBJ1-1,TRBV19,12,CASRDRDTEAFF,TGTGCCAGTAGGGACAGGGACACTGAAGCTTTCTTT
TRBD2,-,TRBJ2-3,TRBV7-9,15,CASSLALAGTDTQYF,TGTGCCAGCAGCTTAGCGCTAGCGGGCACAGATACGCAGTATTTT
TRBD2,-,TRBJ2-1,TRBV4-1,13,CASSQGLGLEQFF,TGCGCCAGCAGCCAAGGTTTGGGACTAGAGCAGTTCTTC
-,-,TRBJ2-2,TRBV7-2,14,CASSSRGLFGELFF,TGCGCCAGCAGCTCCAGGGGTTTGTTCGGGGAGCTGTTTTTT
TRBD1,-,TRBJ2-2,TRBV10-2,19,CATPGQGALAGPDTGELFF,TGCGCCACCCCGGGACAGGGGGCGTTAGCGGGCCCGGACACCGGGGAGCTGTTTTTT
-,-,TRBJ1-6,TRBV19,15,CASSSPDRLQSPLHF,TGTGCCAGTAGTTCCCCTGACAGACTCCAATCACCCCTCCACTTT
-,-,TRBJ1-2,TRBV2,11,CASTRQWGYTF,TGTGCCAGCACCAGACAGTGGGGCTACACCTTC
-,once,TRBJ2-1,TRBV6-1,12,CASSGRDDEQFF,TGTGCCAGCAGTGGGCGGGACGATGAGCAGTTCTTC
TRBD1,-,TRBJ1-1,TRBV5-1,15,CASSSGTGLNTEAFF,TGCGCCAGCAGCTCGGGGACAGGGTTGAACACTGAAGCTTTCTTT
-,-,TRBJ2-1,TRBV5-6,12,CASSLGTGEQFF,TGTGCCAGCAGCTTGGGTACGGGAGAGCAGTTCTTC
-,-,TRBJ2-5,TRBV5-4,14,CASSLDQGGETQYF,TGTGCCAGCAGCTTGGATCAGGGAGGAGAGACCCAGTACTTC
-,few,TRBJ1-2,TRBV27,14,CASSLSAQTSGYTF,TGTGCCAGCAGTTTATCGGCCCAGACTAGTGGCTACACCTTC
TRBD1,-,TRBJ2-1,TRBV4-2,14,CASSHYRGKNEQFF,TGTGCCAGCAGCCATTACAGGGGGAAAAATGAGCAGTTCTTC
TRBD2,few,TRBJ2-2,TRBV19,15,CASAQREGTGGELFF,TGTGCCAGTGCCCAGCGGGAGGGAACGGGCGGGGAGCTGTTTTTT
TRBD1,-,TRBJ2-7,TRBV6-5,15,CASSYSGTGHYEQYF,TGTGCCAGCAGTTACTCGGGGACAGGGCACTACGAGCAGTACTTC
TRBD1,-,TRBJ1-1,TRBV18,14,CASSPRTGGTEAFF,TGTGCCAGCTCACCACGGACAGGAGGAACTGAAGCTTTCTTT
-,few,TRBJ2-7,TRBV12-2,16,CASRLALAGDPYEQYF,TGTGCAAGTCGCTTAGCGCTAGCGGGGGACCCCTACGAGCAGTACTTC
-,-,TRBJ2-7,TRBV27,13,CASSSGGINEQYF,TGTGCCAGCAGCTCCGGAGGGATCAACGAGCAGTACTTC
-,-,TRBJ1-4,TRBV7-9,13,CASSSVLREKLFF,TGTGCCAGCAGCTCCGTCCTGCGAGAAAAACTGTTTTTT
TRBD1,-,TRBJ1-5,TRBV30,14,CAWSDRGPQGPQHF,TGTGCCTGGAGCGACAGGGGGCCTCAAGGGCCCCAGCATTTT
-,-,TRBJ1-2,TRBV2,15,CASSEEAYGLYGYTF,TGTGCCAGCAGTGAGGAGGCCTACGGCCTCTATGGCTACACCTTC
TRBD1,-,TRBJ2-2,TRBV4-1,14,CASSSTRGGAELFF,TGCGCCAGCAGCTCGACTCGAGGGGGCGCGGAGCTGTTTTTT
TRBD2,-,TRBJ2-7,TRBV28,17,CASSLFVLAGASYEQYF,TGTGCCAGCAGTTTATTTGTTTTAGCGGGAGCCAGCTACGAGCAGTACTTC
TRBD1,-,TRBJ1-2,TRBV7-3,13,CASSFVGQGVYTF,TGTGCCAGCAGCTTCGTAGGACAGGGAGTCTACACCTTC
-,-,TRBJ2-1,TRBV11-2,12,CASSFNYNEQFF,TGTGCCAGCAGCTTTAATTACAATGAGCAGTTCTTC